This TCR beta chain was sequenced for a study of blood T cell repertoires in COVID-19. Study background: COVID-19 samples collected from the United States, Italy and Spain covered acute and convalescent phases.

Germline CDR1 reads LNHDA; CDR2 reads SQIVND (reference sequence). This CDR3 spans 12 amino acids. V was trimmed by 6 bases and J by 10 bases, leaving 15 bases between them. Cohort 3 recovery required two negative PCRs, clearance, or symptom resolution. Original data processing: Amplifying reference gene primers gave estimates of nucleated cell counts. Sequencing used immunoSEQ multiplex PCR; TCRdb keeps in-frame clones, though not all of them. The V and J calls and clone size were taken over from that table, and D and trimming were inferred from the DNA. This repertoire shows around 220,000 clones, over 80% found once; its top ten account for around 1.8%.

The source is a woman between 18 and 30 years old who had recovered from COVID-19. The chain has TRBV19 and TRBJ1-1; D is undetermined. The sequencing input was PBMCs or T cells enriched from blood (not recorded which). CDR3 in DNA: TGTGCCAGTAGGCCGCGGGGTTTAGGAGCTTTCTTT. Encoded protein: CASRPRGLGAFF.